The clone carrying this T cell receptor (beta chain) was seen a few times. Its antigen remains unknown. The source of the sample is a study of T cells after yellow fever vaccination. Study-level findings and limits: Weaker, the secondary response peaked sooner, at day 5 versus 15.

It was through 5'RACE template switching that TCR cDNA was made, with a universal primer site and UMIs added. TCRdb reanalysed the 5' RACE reads using MiXCR and keeps one entry per CDR3 protein. The repertoire holds fewer than 450,000 distinct CDR3 sequences, about 7.8% seen once, with under 20% in the top ten. V gave up 2 bases and J gave up 4 bases, with 14 bases separating them. CDR3 length: 15 amino acids. Per germline, CDR1 MGHDK and CDR2 SYGVNS. The chain is built from TRBV25-1 and TRBJ1-2; possibly TRBD1 for D (5 bases). The sample in question was PBMCs, obtained around 45 days after the first yellow fever vaccination. The receptor was isolated from a man younger than 30 who received the YFV17D yellow fever vaccine. CDR3 loop: CASSELTQTGYGYTF. The CDR3 DNA reads as TGTGCCAGCAGTGAACTAACTCAAACAGGCTATGGCTACACCTTC.